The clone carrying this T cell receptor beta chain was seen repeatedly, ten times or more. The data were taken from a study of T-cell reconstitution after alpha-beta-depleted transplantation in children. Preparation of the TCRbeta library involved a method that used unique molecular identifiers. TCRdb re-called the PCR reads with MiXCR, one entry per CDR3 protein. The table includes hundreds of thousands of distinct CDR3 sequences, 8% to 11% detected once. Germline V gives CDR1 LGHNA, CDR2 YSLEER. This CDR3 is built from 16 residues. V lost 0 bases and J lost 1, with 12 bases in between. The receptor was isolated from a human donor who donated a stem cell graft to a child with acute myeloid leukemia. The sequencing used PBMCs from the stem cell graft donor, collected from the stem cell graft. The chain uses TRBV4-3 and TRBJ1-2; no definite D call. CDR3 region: CASSQDWGSGNYGYTF. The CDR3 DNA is TGCGCCAGCAGCCAAGATTGGGGTAGCGGTAACTATGGCTACACCTTC.